Listed below are T cell receptor beta chains from one sample, sequenced in a study of vaccination and CD4 T cells after COVID-19. Their antigens are not known. TCRdb re-derived calls from the PCR reads in MiXCR, one entry per CDR3 protein. The data hold under 15,000 distinct CDR3 sequences, with around 42% observed a single time. This specimen was CD4+ T cells from blood, cultured in vitro, taken before SARS-CoV-2 vaccination. The receptors come from a human donor who had recovered from COVID-19. Both conserved end residues are part of each CDR3. Each record gives: V gene, D gene, clone size, J gene, CDR3 DNA, CDR3 protein. D genes are given only for firm matches. The size of a clone is reported for some rows only, either as once, few or many, or as a class for expanded clones.

V gene: TRBV19
D gene: TRBD1
clone size: few
J gene: TRBJ1-1
CDR3 DNA: TGTGCCAGTAGTATGCAGGGGGCGGGTGAAGCTTTCTTT
CDR3 protein: CASSMQGAGEAFF

V gene: TRBV6-1
D gene: TRBD1
clone size: NA
J gene: TRBJ2-3
CDR3 DNA: TGTGCCAGCCGGGGACAGGGTACAGATACGCAGTATTTT
CDR3 protein: CASRGQGTDTQYF

V gene: TRBV5-1
D gene: TRBD1
clone size: NA
J gene: TRBJ1-6
CDR3 DNA: TGCGCCAGCAGCTTGGACGGGACAGGGGTGGTAGCTTCACCCCTCCACTTT
CDR3 protein: CASSLDGTGVVASPLHF

V gene: TRBV7-2
D gene: NA
clone size: NA
J gene: TRBJ2-7
CDR3 DNA: TGTGCCAGCAGCTTAGGGACCCCTTTACCCTACTCCTACGAGCAGTACTTC
CDR3 protein: CASSLGTPLPYSYEQYF

V gene: TRBV24-1
D gene: NA
clone size: NA
J gene: TRBJ2-7
CDR3 DNA: TGTGCCACCAGTGCCTACGAGCAGTACTTC
CDR3 protein: CATSAYEQYF

V gene: TRBV4-3
D gene: NA
clone size: NA
J gene: TRBJ2-7
CDR3 DNA: TGCGCCAGCAGCCAGGACCGGGACGGGATGGCGAGGGAGCAGTACTTC
CDR3 protein: CASSQDRDGMAREQYF

V gene: TRBV20-1
D gene: TRBD2
clone size: few
J gene: TRBJ2-3
CDR3 DNA: TGCAGTGCGCGACTAGCGGGGGGGCCAGGTACGCAGTATTTT
CDR3 protein: CSARLAGGPGTQYF

V gene: TRBV15
D gene: TRBD1
clone size: NA
J gene: TRBJ1-1
CDR3 DNA: TGTGCCACCAGCAGGAGGGGACAGGGTGTTGTGACTTTCTTT
CDR3 protein: CATSRRGQGVVTFF

V gene: TRBV20-1
D gene: TRBD1
clone size: NA
J gene: TRBJ1-1
CDR3 DNA: TGCGGTGCTAGAGGACAGGCCCAAAACACTGAAGCTTTCTTT
CDR3 protein: CGARGQAQNTEAFF

V gene: TRBV6-1
D gene: NA
clone size: NA
J gene: TRBJ1-5
CDR3 DNA: TGTGCCAGCAGTAACCCGGACAGACGCAATCAGCCCCAGCATTTT
CDR3 protein: CASSNPDRRNQPQHF

V gene: TRBV25-1
D gene: NA
clone size: few
J gene: TRBJ1-2
CDR3 DNA: TGTGCCAGCAGCGGCTCTGCCCCCGGCGGCTACACCTTC
CDR3 protein: CASSGSAPGGYTF

V gene: TRBV6-1
D gene: NA
clone size: few
J gene: TRBJ1-1
CDR3 DNA: TGTGCCAGCAGTCTCGGACTGAACACTGAAGCTTTCTTT
CDR3 protein: CASSLGLNTEAFF

V gene: TRBV5-1
D gene: TRBD2
clone size: NA
J gene: TRBJ2-3
CDR3 DNA: TGCGCCAGCAGCGATGGACTAGCGGGGGTGGTATATACGCAGTATTTT
CDR3 protein: CASSDGLAGVVYTQYF

V gene: TRBV25-1
D gene: NA
clone size: NA
J gene: TRBJ2-7
CDR3 DNA: TGTGCCAGCAGTGGAGGGGGGCACTACGAGCAGTACTTC
CDR3 protein: CASSGGGHYEQYF

V gene: TRBV20-1
D gene: NA
clone size: few
J gene: TRBJ1-1
CDR3 DNA: TGCAGTGCTATCTCATTATGGGCTGCGGGGAACACTGAAGCTTTCTTT
CDR3 protein: CSAISLWAAGNTEAFF

V gene: TRBV7-9
D gene: NA
clone size: NA
J gene: TRBJ2-7
CDR3 DNA: TGTGCCAGCAGCAAGGTCAGCAGCGAGCAGTACTTC
CDR3 protein: CASSKVSSEQYF

V gene: TRBV6-1
D gene: NA
clone size: few
J gene: TRBJ1-5
CDR3 DNA: TGTGCCAGCAGCCCAGACACTAGCAATCAGCCCCAGCATTTT
CDR3 protein: CASSPDTSNQPQHF

V gene: TRBV7-9
D gene: TRBD2
clone size: NA
J gene: TRBJ2-7
CDR3 DNA: TGTGCCAGCAGCTTCGGCCTAGCGGGAGGCGAGCAGTACTTC
CDR3 protein: CASSFGLAGGEQYF

V gene: TRBV7-9
D gene: TRBD1
clone size: once
J gene: TRBJ1-1
CDR3 DNA: TGTGCCAGCAGCTTATTAACAGGGGAGAACACTGAAGCTTTCTTT
CDR3 protein: CASSLLTGENTEAFF

V gene: TRBV11-3
D gene: TRBD2
clone size: once
J gene: TRBJ2-5
CDR3 DNA: TGTGCCAGCAGCTTAGATCAGGGACTAGCGGGAAAGGAGACCCAGTACTTC
CDR3 protein: CASSLDQGLAGKETQYF

V gene: TRBV7-9
D gene: NA
clone size: few
J gene: TRBJ1-6
CDR3 DNA: TGTGCCAGCAGCCCTTTATATAATTCACCCCTCCACTTT
CDR3 protein: CASSPLYNSPLHF

V gene: TRBV15
D gene: TRBD1
clone size: few
J gene: TRBJ2-5
CDR3 DNA: TGTGCCACCAGCAGAGCCGGAACTGGACAGGGCGAGACCCAGTACTTC
CDR3 protein: CATSRAGTGQGETQYF

V gene: TRBV20-1
D gene: NA
clone size: NA
J gene: TRBJ2-3
CDR3 DNA: TGCAGTGCTTCGACCTCGAATACGCAGTATTTT
CDR3 protein: CSASTSNTQYF

V gene: TRBV28
D gene: NA
clone size: NA
J gene: TRBJ1-5
CDR3 DNA: TGTGCCAGCAACTGGCAGTCAAATCAGCCCCAGCATTTT
CDR3 protein: CASNWQSNQPQHF

V gene: TRBV25-1
D gene: NA
clone size: NA
J gene: TRBJ1-1
CDR3 DNA: TGTGCCAGCAGTAGTCGGGGGACCACCGAAGCTTTCTTT
CDR3 protein: CASSSRGTTEAFF

V gene: TRBV20-1
D gene: NA
clone size: NA
J gene: TRBJ2-5
CDR3 DNA: TGCAGTGCTAGAACGACGGGGCAATGGACCCAGTACTTC
CDR3 protein: CSARTTGQWTQYF

V gene: TRBV20-1
D gene: NA
clone size: few
J gene: TRBJ1-2
CDR3 DNA: TGCAGTGCTAGAGATGATCGGGGGGCCAGCGGCTACACCTTC
CDR3 protein: CSARDDRGASGYTF

V gene: TRBV19
D gene: TRBD1
clone size: NA
J gene: TRBJ2-5
CDR3 DNA: TGTGCCAGTAGTCCTCAGACAGGGCCCCAGACCCAGTACTTC
CDR3 protein: CASSPQTGPQTQYF

V gene: TRBV19
D gene: TRBD2
clone size: NA
J gene: TRBJ2-1
CDR3 DNA: TGTGCCAGTAGTCCCGGGGGTAGCGGGGGGGTTAGCTCCTACAATGAGCAGTTCTTC
CDR3 protein: CASSPGGSGGVSSYNEQFF

V gene: TRBV7-2
D gene: NA
clone size: NA
J gene: TRBJ2-7
CDR3 DNA: TGTGCCAGCACCGAAGGACCCCTTCGCTACGAGCAGTACTTC
CDR3 protein: CASTEGPLRYEQYF

V gene: TRBV6-1
D gene: NA
clone size: few
J gene: TRBJ2-7
CDR3 DNA: TGTGCCAGTCATACAGGGTGGTTAAGCGAGCAGTACTTC
CDR3 protein: CASHTGWLSEQYF

V gene: TRBV7-8
D gene: TRBD1
clone size: few
J gene: TRBJ2-5
CDR3 DNA: TGTGCCAGCAGCTTATTCCGACAGGGAGTCGAGACCCAGTACTTC
CDR3 protein: CASSLFRQGVETQYF

V gene: TRBV19
D gene: NA
clone size: NA
J gene: TRBJ2-7
CDR3 DNA: TGTGCCAGTAGTATGGCGTTAGGACTCGAGCAGTACTTC
CDR3 protein: CASSMALGLEQYF

V gene: TRBV7-8
D gene: NA
clone size: NA
J gene: TRBJ1-5
CDR3 DNA: TGTGCCAGCAGTGGCGCGTTGAGCAATCAGCCCCAGCATTTT
CDR3 protein: CASSGALSNQPQHF

V gene: TRBV7-2
D gene: NA
clone size: NA
J gene: TRBJ2-2
CDR3 DNA: TGTGCCAGCAGCTCAATAGGGACAAGCGGGGAGCTGTTTTTT
CDR3 protein: CASSSIGTSGELFF

V gene: TRBV25-1
D gene: NA
clone size: once
J gene: TRBJ1-5
CDR3 DNA: TGTGCCAGCAGTGAATATGGGACAATTCAGCCCCAGCATTTT
CDR3 protein: CASSEYGTIQPQHF

V gene: TRBV6-1
D gene: TRBD1
clone size: few
J gene: TRBJ1-2
CDR3 DNA: TGTGCCAGCAGCCCTAGAAACAGGGGCTACTATGGCTACACCTTC
CDR3 protein: CASSPRNRGYYGYTF

V gene: TRBV19
D gene: NA
clone size: NA
J gene: TRBJ2-3
CDR3 DNA: TGTGCCAGTAGTATATTTAGCACAGATACGCAGTATTTT
CDR3 protein: CASSIFSTDTQYF

V gene: TRBV6-2/TRBV6-3
D gene: NA
clone size: NA
J gene: TRBJ1-5
CDR3 DNA: TGTGCCAGCAGGCACAGTCCCAAACAGCCCCAGCATTTT
CDR3 protein: CASRHSPKQPQHF

V gene: TRBV6-5
D gene: TRBD1
clone size: few
J gene: TRBJ2-7
CDR3 DNA: TGTGCCAGCAGTTTCAGCCGGGACAGAGGCTCCTACGAGCAGTACTTC
CDR3 protein: CASSFSRDRGSYEQYF

V gene: TRBV21-1
D gene: NA
clone size: few
J gene: TRBJ1-2
CDR3 DNA: TGTGCCAGCAGCAAGTTGAGGAGGGCAGAATACAACTATGGCTACACCTTC
CDR3 protein: CASSKLRRAEYNYGYTF

V gene: TRBV7-6
D gene: NA
clone size: NA
J gene: TRBJ1-1
CDR3 DNA: TGTGCCAGCAGCTTACAGGGACACGGGAACACTGAAGCTTTCTTT
CDR3 protein: CASSLQGHGNTEAFF

V gene: TRBV19
D gene: NA
clone size: NA
J gene: TRBJ1-6
CDR3 DNA: TGTGCCAGTAGTACGGGGTCGAGGACGGGTTCACCCCTCCACTTT
CDR3 protein: CASSTGSRTGSPLHF

V gene: TRBV20-1
D gene: NA
clone size: NA
J gene: TRBJ2-3
CDR3 DNA: TGCAGTGCTAGCTCGGGAGCTGGAGATACGCAGTATTTT
CDR3 protein: CSASSGAGDTQYF

V gene: TRBV20-1
D gene: NA
clone size: NA
J gene: TRBJ1-1
CDR3 DNA: TGCAGTGCTAGAGTGGCAGCGGACACTGAAGCTTTCTTT
CDR3 protein: CSARVAADTEAFF

V gene: TRBV20-1
D gene: NA
clone size: medium-sized
J gene: TRBJ1-6
CDR3 DNA: TGCAGTGCTAGAATGGGATATAATTCACCCCTCCACTTT
CDR3 protein: CSARMGYNSPLHF

V gene: TRBV15
D gene: TRBD2
clone size: few
J gene: TRBJ2-7
CDR3 DNA: TGTGCCACCAGCAAAGCGGGAGGTCATTTCTCCTACGAGCAGTACTTC
CDR3 protein: CATSKAGGHFSYEQYF

V gene: TRBV5-4
D gene: NA
clone size: NA
J gene: TRBJ1-1
CDR3 DNA: TGTGCCAGCAGTCCCAGAGATCGGGGTCGAGACACTGAAGCTTTCTTT
CDR3 protein: CASSPRDRGRDTEAFF

V gene: TRBV20-1
D gene: TRBD2
clone size: few
J gene: TRBJ2-7
CDR3 DNA: TGCAGTGCGAGAAGACTAGCGGGAAACTACGAGCAGTACTTC
CDR3 protein: CSARRLAGNYEQYF

V gene: TRBV7-3
D gene: TRBD2
clone size: NA
J gene: TRBJ2-3
CDR3 DNA: TGTGCCAGCAGCTTGGGCAGCGGGGGGGCGACAGATACGCAGTATTTT
CDR3 protein: CASSLGSGGATDTQYF

V gene: TRBV19
D gene: NA
clone size: NA
J gene: TRBJ2-7
CDR3 DNA: TGTGCCAGTAGTAGATCCTTAGGTTCCTACGAGCAGTACTTC
CDR3 protein: CASSRSLGSYEQYF

V gene: TRBV4-2
D gene: NA
clone size: NA
J gene: TRBJ1-2
CDR3 DNA: TGTGCCAGCAGCCAAGGGGTGAGGGGCTATGGCTACACCTTC
CDR3 protein: CASSQGVRGYGYTF

V gene: TRBV20-1
D gene: NA
clone size: once
J gene: TRBJ1-2
CDR3 DNA: TGCAGTGCTAGAGATAATTGGAGGGGTGGCTATGGCTACACCTTC
CDR3 protein: CSARDNWRGGYGYTF

V gene: TRBV20-1
D gene: NA
clone size: NA
J gene: TRBJ1-1
CDR3 DNA: TGCAGTGCTAGGGGGGGGCAGCTACCTGAAGCTTTCTTT
CDR3 protein: CSARGGQLPEAFF

V gene: TRBV7-2
D gene: NA
clone size: few
J gene: TRBJ2-3
CDR3 DNA: TGTGCCAGCAGCTTCAGCACAGATACGCAGTATTTT
CDR3 protein: CASSFSTDTQYF

V gene: TRBV18
D gene: NA
clone size: once
J gene: TRBJ2-7
CDR3 DNA: TGTGCCAGCTCACCACCGGCGCCCCCCTACGAGCAGTACTTC
CDR3 protein: CASSPPAPPYEQYF

V gene: TRBV20-1
D gene: TRBD1
clone size: NA
J gene: TRBJ1-2
CDR3 DNA: TGCAGTGCTAGAGGAAACAGGGGGCAGGGGAACTATGGCTACACCTTC
CDR3 protein: CSARGNRGQGNYGYTF